This T cell receptor (beta chain) was observed in a study of memory CD4+ T cells and cytomegalovirus serostatus. In the study overall: This sample comes from healthy Belgian adults, about nine CMV seropositive, approximately 24 seronegative.

Germline CDR1 and CDR2: SGHTA and FQGNSA. The CDR3 has 14 residues. V shed 5 bases, J shed 2 bases, and the junction held 3 bases outside the gene matches. Single viable CD3+CD4+CD8-CD45RO+ cells were sorted as the memory CD4+ T cells. Study results and caveats: Suggested: most of the CMV-linked TCR signature lies in CD4+ memory cells. Repertoires predicted CMV serostatus with median bootstrapped AUC of about 0.95. Each of approximately 61 CMV-associated TCRbeta sequences occurred in one to five individuals.

Concerning this clone: Its antigen remains unidentified.

Profiling relied on immunoSEQ multiplex PCR, and the TCRdb table lists in-frame clones only, not all of them. The sample records tens of thousands of clones, over 65% being singletons. The source is an adult in good health and CMV-seropositive. The V call is TRBV7-2, the J call TRBJ2-5; 9 nucleotides align to TRBD2. Sequenced sample: memory CD4+ T cells from blood. The CDR3 protein is CASSALAGQETQYF. The CDR3 DNA sequence: TGTGCCAGCAGCGCTCTAGCGGGACAAGAGACCCAGTACTTC.